The clone carrying this T cell receptor (beta chain) has more than one count but fewer than ten. Antigen unknown. These data originate in a study of cytomegalovirus exposure and HLA in healthy donors. Overall study findings and caveats: For presence/absence analyses, sequencing depth was assumed to be roughly uniform across donors. A missense DCLRE1C variant was associated with V- and J-gene trimming of TCR beta chains in a later analysis, and an independent cohort replicated the association.

CDR3 length equals 13 residues. 60 Vbeta and 13 Jbeta primers were used in PCR. Sequenced by immunoSEQ multiplex PCR; TCRdb stores in-frame clones only, minus some. Of around 120,000 clones in the sample, around 10% were seen once. This chain joins TRBV21-1 and TRBJ1-1; TRBD1 is the table's D call and was not checked against the DNA. TRBV21-1 is flagged as a pseudogene. The sequenced material came from PBMCs. The origin of this receptor is a man aged 25 to 40 in good health and CMV-seronegative. CDR3 sequence (DNA): TGTGCCAGCAGCAAAGGTCCAACAGGGAGAGCTTTCTTT. It yields the protein CASSKGPTGRAFF.